This TCR beta chain emerged from a study of T-cell reconstitution after alpha-beta-depleted transplantation in children (dated by TCRdb to 2016 to 2017). Regarding the research as a whole: T-cell immune reconstitution after TCRalphabeta/CD19-depleted allogeneic hematopoietic cell transplantation in children was quantitatively tracked in the study by means of TCR repertoire profiling.

General findings and caveats noted by the study authors: The frequencies of hyperexpanded clones fell over the following months, and after one year, T-cell counts and TCRbeta diversity were mostly attributed to newly produced T cells. About two months after transplant, the apparently early recovery of alphabetaT-cell counts reportedly depended on just several hundred clones that had expanded rapidly and came from non-depleted graft cells. The high TCRbeta diversity at day 60 in some patients was ascribed to recipient T cells and intrathymic progenitors that had survived conditioning.

A word on this clonotype: The target of this receptor is not known. One base away there is no much larger clone; base qualities are not given.

The library was prepared using PCR. The sequencing machine was an Illumina HiSeq 2500. TCR libraries were prepared with molecular barcoding, using unique molecular identifiers to normalize TCRbeta repertoire quantification. The public sequencing data were trimmed at Q25 with fastp and processed into clonotypes with MiXCR by TCRdb, which kept only in-frame beta chains. Rows are combined by CDR3 protein, so each entry shows the most common genes and DNA. The sample profile shows some 350,000 distinct CDR3 sequences; around 15% of them were found once. The ten largest account for around 38% of the sample. V drops 5 bases and J drops 0 bases, leaving 19 bases in between. The CDR3 covers 17 residues, taking in both the cysteine and the phenylalanine. The read is trimmed to its CDR3 DNA, 51 bases read in frame from base 1. In light of the paper, this sample's treatment or condition label describes: allogeneic hematopoietic cell transplantation with graft depleted of TCRalphabeta T cells and CD19 B cells. Transplant recipients were children who received TCRalphabeta/CD19-depleted allogeneic hematopoietic cell grafts.

The receptor was derived from a male patient aged 2 to 10 who had a stem cell transplant for acute lymphoblastic leukemia, so the T cells may come from the graft donor. Sequencing was performed on PBMCs, mostly from graft donor cells, taken 360 days after TCRalphabeta/CD19-depleted stem cell transplant. Recombination linked TRBV12-3 or TRBV12-4 to TRBJ1-1; the D gene remains uncertain. The CDR3 protein sequence reads: CASSAPVVGIVNTEAFF. The bases are TGTGCCAGCAGTGCTCCGGTCGTAGGGATTGTGAACACTGAAGCTTTCTTT.